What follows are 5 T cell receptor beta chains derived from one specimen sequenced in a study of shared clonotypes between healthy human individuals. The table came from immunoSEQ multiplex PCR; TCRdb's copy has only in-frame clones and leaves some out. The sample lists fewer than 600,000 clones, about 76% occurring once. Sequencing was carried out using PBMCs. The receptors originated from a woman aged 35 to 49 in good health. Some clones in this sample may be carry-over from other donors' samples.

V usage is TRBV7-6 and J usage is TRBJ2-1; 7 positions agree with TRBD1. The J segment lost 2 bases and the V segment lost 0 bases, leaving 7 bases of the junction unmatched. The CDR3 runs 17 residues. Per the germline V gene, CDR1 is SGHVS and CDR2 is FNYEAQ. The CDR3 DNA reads TGTGCCAGCAGCTTAGCCTCTCCTGGGACAGCCTACAATGAGCAGTTCTTC. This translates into CASSLASPGTAYNEQFF.

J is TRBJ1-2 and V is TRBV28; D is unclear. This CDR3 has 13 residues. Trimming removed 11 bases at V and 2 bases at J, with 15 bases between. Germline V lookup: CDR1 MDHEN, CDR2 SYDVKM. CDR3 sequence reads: CAGKSSENYGYTF. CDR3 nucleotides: TGTGCCGGGAAGTCCAGCGAGAACTATGGCTACACCTTC.

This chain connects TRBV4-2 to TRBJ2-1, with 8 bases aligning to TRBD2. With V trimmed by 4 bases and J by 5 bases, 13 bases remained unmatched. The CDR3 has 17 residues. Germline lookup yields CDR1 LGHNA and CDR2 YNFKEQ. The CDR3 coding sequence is TGTGCCAGCAGCCGGGGAGGAAGCGGGAGCGGGGACAATGAGCAGTTCTTC. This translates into CASSRGGSGSGDNEQFF.

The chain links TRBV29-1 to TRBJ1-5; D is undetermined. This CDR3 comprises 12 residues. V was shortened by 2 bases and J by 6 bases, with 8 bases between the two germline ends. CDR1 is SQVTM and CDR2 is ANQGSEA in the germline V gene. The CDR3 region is CSVESPGQPQHF. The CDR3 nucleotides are TGCAGCGTTGAATCCCCCGGTCAGCCCCAGCATTTT. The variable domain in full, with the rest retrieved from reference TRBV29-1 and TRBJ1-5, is SAVISQKPSRDICQRGTSLTIQCQVDSQVTMMFWYRQQPGQSLTLIATANQGSEATYESGFVIDKFPISRPNLTFSTLTVSNMSPEDSSIYLCSVESPGQPQHFGDGTRLSIL.

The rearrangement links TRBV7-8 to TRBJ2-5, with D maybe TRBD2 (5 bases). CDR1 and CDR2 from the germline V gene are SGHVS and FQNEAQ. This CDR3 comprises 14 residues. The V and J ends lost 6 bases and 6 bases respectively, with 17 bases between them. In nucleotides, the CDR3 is TGTGCCAGCAGTCTTACATCCGGCGGGCAGACCCAGTACTTC. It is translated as CASSLTSGGQTQYF.